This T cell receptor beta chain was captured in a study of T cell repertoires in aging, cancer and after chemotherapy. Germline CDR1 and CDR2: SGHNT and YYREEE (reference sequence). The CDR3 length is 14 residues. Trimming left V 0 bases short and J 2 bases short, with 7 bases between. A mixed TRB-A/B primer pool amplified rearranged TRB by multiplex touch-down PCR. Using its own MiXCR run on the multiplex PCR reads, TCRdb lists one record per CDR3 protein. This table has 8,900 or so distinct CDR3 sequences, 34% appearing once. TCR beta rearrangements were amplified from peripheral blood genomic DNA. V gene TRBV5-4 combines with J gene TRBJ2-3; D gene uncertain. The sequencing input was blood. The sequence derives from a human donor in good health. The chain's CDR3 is CASSLASYTDTQYF. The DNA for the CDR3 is TGTGCCAGCAGCTTGGCGTCTTACACAGATACGCAGTATTTT.